The clone carrying this TCR beta chain was found once. Its antigen is currently unknown. This entry is derived from a study of cytomegalovirus exposure and HLA in healthy donors. V was shortened by 4 bases and J by 3 bases, with 9 bases between the two germline ends. The CDR3 runs to 13 residues. Germline V gene lookup returns CDR1 KGHSH and CDR2 LQKENI. Overall study results and limits: Despite most TCR sequences being rare, some public TCRs occurred in many donors. First-cohort TCR clusters were later found to tend to co-occur in the 120 or so validation repertoires. The study labeled more than 150 TCR beta chains cytomegalovirus-associated. The authors confirmed in vitro that a few CMV-associated chains were specific for CMV antigens.

Data came from immunoSEQ multiplex PCR; TCRdb stores just in-frame clones and leaves some out. The table has under 100,000 clones, over 85% seen once; the top ten hold around 0.69%. The rearrangement uses TRBV18 and TRBJ1-2, with D possibly TRBD1 on 6 matching bases. The source material was PBMCs. The TCR sequence derives from a woman between 18 and 29 years old in good health and CMV-seronegative. CDR3 in amino acids: CASSQQGDYGYTF. CDR3 bases: TGTGCCAGCTCACAACAGGGAGACTATGGCTACACCTTC.